This TCR beta chain was found in a study of OX40 agonist ivuxolimab in advanced cancers. About the study as a whole: Ivuxolimab was a fully human IgG2 agonistic monoclonal antibody targeting the costimulatory receptor OX40 (CD134). Intravenous ivuxolimab was administered to patients every 2 weeks at six dose levels: 0.01, 0.1, 0.3, 1.5, 3 and 10 mg/kg. Among the 50 to 55 dose-escalation patients, about 20 had hepatocellular carcinoma, roughly 15 melanoma, 9 renal cell carcinoma and 9 head and neck cancer. The dose-escalation cohort was about 86% male with a mean age of around 64 years, ranging from roughly 23 to 90. Patients were allowed to have had prior anti-PD-1, anti-PD-L1 or anti-CTLA-4 therapy, and 40% of the dose-escalation patients had previously received checkpoint inhibitors. Partial responses were achieved by three dose-escalation patients, of whom one had hepatocellular carcinoma and two had cutaneous melanoma. Peripheral TCRbeta sequencing was intended to test whether TCR sequence diversity was altered and clonal T-cell expansion was caused by ivuxolimab. The paper reports the monotherapy dose-escalation portion (N of about 50 patients) of the phase I ivuxolimab trial. Results the study describes overall, beyond this receptor: In partial responders in the 0.1-3.0 mg/kg groups, normalized peripheral clonal expansion was found to be among the lowest, especially among CD8+ T cells. Low levels of normalized T-cell clonal expansion were also seen in some patients who did not respond. After ivuxolimab, more expanded clones were found on average in CD8+ T cells than in CD4+ T cells. At doses of 0.1 to 3.0 mg/kg, clonal expansion of both CD4+ and CD8+ T cells in blood was seen between baseline and week 6. Which antigens the clonally expanded peripheral T cells were specific for was not determined.

Genomic DNA was extracted from sorted cells for sequencing of the TCRbeta CDR3 region. The immunoSEQ Assay was used to sequence the TCRbeta CDR3 regions. Not all clones reach the TCRdb copy of this immuneACCESS table, which keeps in-frame sequences only. Checked studies attribute under half of the gap to unresolved V genes and leave the rest unexplained. The sample table shows about 47,000 clones, and roughly 90% are seen once. The ten biggest clones cover roughly 8.4% of the sample. Points on this clone: Its antigen remains unidentified. Nothing much larger sits one base from this clone, and base qualities are not available.

Patients with autoimmune disease history or receiving systemic immunosuppression were excluded from the trial. Peripheral blood for TCR sequencing was collected from all dose cohorts at baseline, on cycle 4 day 1, and on cycle 7 day 1. Samples were obtained from an open-label, multicenter, first-in-human phase I dose-escalation trial of ivuxolimab. Adults with locally advanced or metastatic head and neck squamous cell, hepatocellular, melanoma or renal cell carcinoma were enrolled in the trial. Before TCR sequencing, CD4+ T cells and CD8+ T cells were sorted from peripheral blood as separate populations. The sequence derives from an adult with an advanced solid tumor such as melanoma, head and neck, liver or kidney cancer. Specimen: CD4+ or CD8+ T cells sorted from blood, collected in a trial of the OX40 agonist ivuxolimab.

The sequence in DNA is TGTGCCAGCAGTAAAACGCCGGGACCGAGATACGAGCAGTACTTC. Protein translation: CASSKTPGPRYEQYF. The rearranged chain carries TRBV6-5 and TRBJ2-7; the D call is tentative, TRBD1 or TRBD2, as each matches 5 bases. Reading from cysteine to phenylalanine, the CDR3 counts 15 amino acids. The retained sequence is limited to the CDR3, 45 bases, with the frame set at the first base. CDR1 and CDR2 were assigned from the germline V gene as MNHEY and SVGAGI. V and J lose 5 bases and 4 bases, and a span of 18 bases separates them.